A single sample gave rise to the 9 T cell receptor beta chains below, sequenced in a study of blood T cell repertoires in COVID-19. The method was immunoSEQ multiplex PCR; TCRdb's version includes in-frame clones alone and lacks a portion of them. The repertoire consists of approximately 280,000 clones, with approximately 86% occurring once and the leading ten covering roughly 1.9%. The specimen was peripheral blood. The receptors were sampled from a woman aged 30 to 39 who had recovered from COVID-19.

The chain has TRBV7-8 and TRBJ2-1, with D maybe TRBD2 (6 bases). The CDR3 runs to 14 residues. Per germline, CDR1 SGHVS and CDR2 FQNEAQ. V was trimmed by 5 bases and J by 10 bases, leaving 18 bases between them. The CDR3 nucleotides read TGTGCCAGCAGCCCCCGGGACTCTCCTCGGGAGCAGTTCTTC. Translated, it gives CASSPRDSPREQFF. The variable domain in full, with the rest retrieved from reference TRBV7-8 and TRBJ2-1, is GAGVSQSPRYKVAKRGQDVALRCDPISGHVSLFWYQQALGQGPEFLTYFQNEAQLDKSGLPSDRFFAERPEGSVSTLKIQRTQQEDSAVYLCASSPRDSPREQFFGPGTRLTVL.

The V call is TRBV28, the J call TRBJ1-5; maybe TRBD1 (6 bases). V lost 3 bases and J lost 0, with 12 bases in between. Germline V gene sequence: CDR1 MDHEN, CDR2 SYDVKM. The CDR3 runs 16 residues. DNA of the CDR3: TGTGCCAGCAGTTTCAGGGGTGGGTATAGCAATCAGCCCCAGCATTTT. This translates into CASSFRGGYSNQPQHF.

The chain recombines TRBV10-1 with TRBJ1-1, with no clear D. The V gene lost 9 bases and the J gene lost 4 bases, with 9 bases spanning the gap. The CDR3 totals 11 residues. Germline V gives CDR1 WNHNN, CDR2 SYGVQD (reference sequence). CDR3 protein: CARPRGTEAFF. CDR3 DNA: TGCGCCAGACCTCGGGGCACTGAAGCTTTCTTT.

The sample holds one count of this clone. J is TRBJ2-1 and V is TRBV9; 7 nucleotides match TRBD2. In germline, CDR1 is SGDLS, CDR2 YYNGEE. The CDR3 spans 15 residues. The V segment lost 3 bases and the J segment 6 bases; nucleotides outside the gene matches: 9. The CDR3 DNA is TGTGCCAGCAGCGCTTTAGCGGGCGATTTCAATGAGCAGTTCTTC. Translation gives CASSALAGDFNEQFF.

As for this clone: The sample contains more than one DNA sequence encoding this CDR3. The chain links TRBV19 to TRBJ2-1; perhaps TRBD1 as D (7 bases). Trimming took off 3 bases at V and 7 bases at J, with 16 bases between the two ends. The CDR3 covers 15 residues. Per the germline V gene, CDR1 is LNHDA and CDR2 is SQIVND (reference sequence). The CDR3 DNA is TGTGCCAGTAGTATTTTGGCAGGGGGGCCAAATGAGCAGTTCTTC. Its protein product is CASSILAGGPNEQFF.

This clone was detected once. This chain joins TRBV5-1 and TRBJ2-1, with 9 bases that match TRBD2. There are 15 residues in the CDR3. The germline gives CDR1 SGHRS, CDR2 YFSETQ. With 3 bases clipped from V and 6 bases from J, the junction kept 7 bases outside the gene matches. The CDR3 DNA is TGCGCCAGCAGCTCCCTAGCGGGGACCTTCAATGAGCAGTTCTTC. Protein product: CASSSLAGTFNEQFF.

The V and J genes are TRBV6-6 and TRBJ1-5; 7 bases match TRBD1. CDR3 length: 16 amino acids. Germline assignment: CDR1 MNHNY and CDR2 SVGAGI (reference sequence). Trimming cost V 2 bases and J 0 bases; bases outside gene matches: 4. CDR3 sequence: CASSYTQGISNQPQHF. The CDR3 DNA reads as TGTGCCAGCAGTTACACACAGGGGATTAGCAATCAGCCCCAGCATTTT.

V is TRBV20-1 and J is TRBJ1-1; tentatively, D is TRBD1 (5 bases). The CDR3 covers 14 residues. Trimming pared 6 bases from V and 0 bases from J, leaving 14 bases between. Looked up from germline, CDR1 is DFQATT and CDR2 is SNEGSKA (reference sequence). CDR3: CSASHPTVNTEAFF. DNA for the CDR3: TGCAGTGCCAGTCACCCGACAGTGAACACTGAAGCTTTCTTT.

V gene TRBV6-1 combines with J gene TRBJ2-7; a possible D gene is TRBD1 (6 bases). This CDR3 has 16 residues. V gave up 2 bases and J gave up 0 bases, with 14 bases separating them. Germline CDR1 MNHNS, CDR2 SASEGT. CDR3 DNA sequence: TGTGCCAGCAGTGAAATTGGGGGCTTTATCTCCTACGAGCAGTACTTC. This sequence encodes CASSEIGGFISYEQYF.